This TCR beta chain was sequenced in a study of blood T cell repertoires in COVID-19. Study details: Samples came from the United States, Italy and Spain, spanning acute and convalescent COVID-19. The cDNA or gDNA used as material had been derived from T cells, B-cell-depleted T cells, or PBMCs.

A note on this clone: A junction boundary mismatches the germline segment, possibly from a read error.

CDR3 length: 13 residues. Per the germline V gene, CDR1 is LGHNA and CDR2 is YSLEER. In the study's own analysis: How many nucleated cells were present was estimated from reference gene primer amplification. Clones were read by immunoSEQ multiplex PCR, and TCRdb kept only the in-frame ones, dropping some. That table gives V, J and clone size, and the DNA gave D and trimming. The table shows 250,000 to 350,000 clones, with roughly 87% occurring only once. Sequenced input: peripheral blood. The chain joins TRBV4-3 to TRBJ2-1, with 11 nucleotides matching TRBD1. The TCR was taken from a man younger than 35 with active or convalescent COVID-19. CDR3 protein: CASSLNRGTGGVF. The CDR3 DNA reads as TGCGCCAGCAGCCTAAATAGAGGGACAGGGGGAGTCTTC.